Each of the 4 T cell receptor beta chains below was sequenced from the same sample in a study of blood T cells in healthy people across ages. Together with a sample-barcoded 5' primer, a J-beta primer mix was included in a second PCR lasting about 6 to 11 cycles. TCRdb re-derived calls from the 5' RACE reads in MiXCR, one entry per CDR3 protein. The sample consists of roughly 1.9 million distinct CDR3 sequences, approximately 39% of them appearing once. The sequenced sample consisted of blood. The receptors originated from a human donor in good health.

Only a few counts were recorded for this clonotype. The chain recombines TRBV2 with TRBJ2-5; D may be TRBD2 (6 bases). The DNA end lines up better with TRBJ2-7; the J call may be wrong. CDR1 is SNHLY, CDR2 FYNNEI, per germline. The CDR3 covers 13 residues. CDR3 nucleotide sequence: TGTGCCAGTACGGGACTCCTCAAGGACGAGCAGTACTTC. Its protein product is CASTGLLKDEQYF.

This clonotype was picked up a small number of times. Here the CDR3 reads CASSFPGAGKGDTQYF. The CDR3 coding sequence is TGTGCCAGCAGTTTTCCGGGCGCGGGGAAGGGCGATACGCAGTATTTT. V gene TRBV12-3 or TRBV12-4 combines with J gene TRBJ2-3; possibly TRBD2 for D (6 bases). The CDR3 has 16 amino acids. Trimming took 3 bases from V and 6 from J, leaving 19 bases between them.

The genes are TRBV9 and TRBJ2-7; D is perhaps TRBD1 or TRBD2 (5 bases each). The CDR3 spans 15 residues. Germline CDR1 SGDLS, CDR2 YYNGEE. V dropped 4 bases and J dropped 7 bases, with 21 bases sitting between them. The CDR3 region has the DNA TGTGCCAGCAGCTCAGGACTCCTACGGTGGGGGGAGCAGTACTTC. Residues: CASSSGLLRWGEQYF.

Turning to this clonotype: A single base separates this from a much larger clone, so it may be a read error. The chain links TRBV14 to TRBJ1-6; 9 bases match TRBD1. This CDR3 is 13 amino acids long. Germline V gives CDR1 SGHDN, CDR2 FVKESK. In DNA form, the CDR3 reads TGTGCCAGCAGGGACAGGGGTAATTCACCCCCCCACTTT. Its translation is CASRDRGNSPPHF. Together with reference TRBV14 and TRBJ1-6, the CDR3 gives the full variable domain: EAGVTQFPSHSVIEKGQTVTLRCDPISGHDNLYWYRRVMGKEIKFLLHFVKESKQDESGMPNNRFLAERTGGTYSTLKVQPAELEDSGVYFCASRDRGNSPPHFGNGTRLTVT.